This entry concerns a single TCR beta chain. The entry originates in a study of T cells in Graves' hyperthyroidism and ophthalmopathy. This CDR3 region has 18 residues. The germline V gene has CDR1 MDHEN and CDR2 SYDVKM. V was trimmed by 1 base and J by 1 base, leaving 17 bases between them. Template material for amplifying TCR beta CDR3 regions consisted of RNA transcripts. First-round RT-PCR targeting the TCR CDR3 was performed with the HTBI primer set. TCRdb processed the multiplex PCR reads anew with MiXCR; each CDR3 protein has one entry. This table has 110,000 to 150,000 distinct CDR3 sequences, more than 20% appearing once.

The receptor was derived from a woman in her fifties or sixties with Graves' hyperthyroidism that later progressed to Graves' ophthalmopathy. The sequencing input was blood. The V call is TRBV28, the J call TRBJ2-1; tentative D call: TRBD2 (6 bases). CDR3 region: CASSLYLTREGSYNEQFF. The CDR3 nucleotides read TGTGCCAGCAGTTTATACCTCACGCGGGAAGGGTCCTACAATGAGCAGTTCTTC. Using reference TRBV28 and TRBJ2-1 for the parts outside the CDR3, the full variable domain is DVKVTQSSRYLVKRTGEKVFLECVQDMDHENMFWYRQDPGLGLRLIYFSYDVKMKEKGDIPEGYSVSREKKERFSLILESASTNQTSMYLCASSLYLTREGSYNEQFFGPGTRLTVL.